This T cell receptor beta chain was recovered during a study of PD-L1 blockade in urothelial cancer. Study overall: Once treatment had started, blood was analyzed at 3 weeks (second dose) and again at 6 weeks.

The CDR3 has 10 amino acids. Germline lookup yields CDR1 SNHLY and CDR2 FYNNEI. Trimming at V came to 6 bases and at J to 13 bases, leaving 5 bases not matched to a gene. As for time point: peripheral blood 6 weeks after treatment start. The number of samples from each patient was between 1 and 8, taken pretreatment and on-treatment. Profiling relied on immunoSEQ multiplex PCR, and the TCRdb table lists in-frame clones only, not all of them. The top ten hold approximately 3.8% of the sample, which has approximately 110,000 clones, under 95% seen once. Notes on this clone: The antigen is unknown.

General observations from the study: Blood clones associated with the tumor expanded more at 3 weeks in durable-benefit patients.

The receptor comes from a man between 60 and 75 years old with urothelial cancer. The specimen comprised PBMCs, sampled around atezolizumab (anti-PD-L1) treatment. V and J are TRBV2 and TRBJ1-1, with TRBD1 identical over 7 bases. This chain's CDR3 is CASRAGGLFF. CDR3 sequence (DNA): TGTGCCAGCAGGGCAGGGGGTCTTTTCTTT.